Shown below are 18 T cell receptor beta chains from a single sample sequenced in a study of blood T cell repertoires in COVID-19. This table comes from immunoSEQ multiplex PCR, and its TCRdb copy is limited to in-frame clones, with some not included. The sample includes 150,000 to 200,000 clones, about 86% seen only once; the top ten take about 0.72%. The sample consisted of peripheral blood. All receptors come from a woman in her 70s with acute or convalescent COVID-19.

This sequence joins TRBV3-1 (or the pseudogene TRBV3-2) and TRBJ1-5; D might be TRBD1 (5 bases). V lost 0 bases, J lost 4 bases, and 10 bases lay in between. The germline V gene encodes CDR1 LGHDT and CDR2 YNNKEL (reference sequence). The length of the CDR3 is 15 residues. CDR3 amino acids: CASSQDPGWNQPQHF. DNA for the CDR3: TGTGCCAGCAGCCAAGATCCAGGGTGGAATCAGCCCCAGCATTTT.

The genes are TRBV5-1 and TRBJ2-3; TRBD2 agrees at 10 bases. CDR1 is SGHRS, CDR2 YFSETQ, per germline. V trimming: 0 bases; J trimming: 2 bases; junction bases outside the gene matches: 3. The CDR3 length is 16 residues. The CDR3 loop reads CASSLGGLAATDTQYF. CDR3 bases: TGCGCCAGCAGCTTGGGTGGACTAGCGGCCACAGATACGCAGTATTTT.

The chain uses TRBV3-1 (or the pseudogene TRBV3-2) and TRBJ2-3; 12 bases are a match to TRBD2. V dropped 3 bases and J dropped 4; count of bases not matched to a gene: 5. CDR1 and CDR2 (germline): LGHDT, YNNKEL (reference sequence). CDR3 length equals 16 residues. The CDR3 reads CASSHLAGGSADTQYF. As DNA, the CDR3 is TGTGCCAGCAGCCACCTAGCGGGGGGGTCTGCAGATACGCAGTATTTT.

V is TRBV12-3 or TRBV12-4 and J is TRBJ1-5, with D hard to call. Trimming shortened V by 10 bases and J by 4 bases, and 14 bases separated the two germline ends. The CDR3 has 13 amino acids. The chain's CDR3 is CATKSSENQPQHF. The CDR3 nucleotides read TGTGCCACCAAAAGCTCGGAGAATCAGCCCCAGCATTTT.

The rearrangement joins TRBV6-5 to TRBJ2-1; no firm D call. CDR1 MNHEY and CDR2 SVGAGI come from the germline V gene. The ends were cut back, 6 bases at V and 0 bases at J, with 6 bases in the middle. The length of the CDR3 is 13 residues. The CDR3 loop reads CASRQSSYNEQFF. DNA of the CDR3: TGTGCCAGCAGACAGAGCTCCTACAATGAGCAGTTCTTC.

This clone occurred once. In nucleotides, the CDR3 is TGTGCCAGTAGACTAGCGGGAGGGCCTATTGGGGAGCTGTTTTTT. This gives the protein CASRLAGGPIGELFF. The chain employs TRBV19 and TRBJ2-2; 13 bases match TRBD2. The CDR3 has 15 amino acids. The J segment lost 8 bases and the V segment lost 6 bases, leaving 6 bases of the junction unmatched. Germline CDR1 reads LNHDA; CDR2 reads SQIVND (reference sequence).

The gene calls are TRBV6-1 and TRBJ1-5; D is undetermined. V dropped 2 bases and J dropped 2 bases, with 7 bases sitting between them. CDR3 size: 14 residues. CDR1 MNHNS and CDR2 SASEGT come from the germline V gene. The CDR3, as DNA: TGTGCCAGCAGTGAACAAACAGGCAATCAGCCCCAGCATTTT. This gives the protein CASSEQTGNQPQHF.

CDR3 residues: CASSSQKGAIEAFF. For the CDR3, the DNA is TGCGCCAGCAGCTCTCAGAAGGGGGCAATTGAAGCTTTCTTT. The chain is built from TRBV5-1 and TRBJ1-1; 7 bases fit TRBD1. Germline V gene sequence: CDR1 SGHRS, CDR2 YFSETQ. This CDR3 comprises 14 residues. V shed 3 bases and J 7 bases; nucleotides not matched to a gene: 9.

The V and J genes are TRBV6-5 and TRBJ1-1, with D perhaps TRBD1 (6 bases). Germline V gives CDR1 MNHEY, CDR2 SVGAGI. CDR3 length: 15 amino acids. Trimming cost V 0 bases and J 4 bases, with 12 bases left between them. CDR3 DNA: TGTGCCAGCAGTTACTCTCGGACAGATTTCACTGAAGCTTTCTTT. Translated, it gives CASSYSRTDFTEAFF.

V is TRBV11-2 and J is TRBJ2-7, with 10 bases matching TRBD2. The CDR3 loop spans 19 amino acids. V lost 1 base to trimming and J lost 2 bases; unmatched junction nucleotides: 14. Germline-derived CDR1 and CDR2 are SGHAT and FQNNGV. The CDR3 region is CASSLAATLSSGGTYEQYF. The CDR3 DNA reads TGTGCCAGCAGCTTAGCTGCAACCCTTTCTAGCGGGGGAACCTACGAGCAGTACTTC.

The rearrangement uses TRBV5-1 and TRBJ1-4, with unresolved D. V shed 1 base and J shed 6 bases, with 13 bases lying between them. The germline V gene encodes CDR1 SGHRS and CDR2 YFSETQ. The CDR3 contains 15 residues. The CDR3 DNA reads TGCGCCAGCAGCTTGTCGAACTCGGCGGATGAAAAACTGTTTTTT. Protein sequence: CASSLSNSADEKLFF. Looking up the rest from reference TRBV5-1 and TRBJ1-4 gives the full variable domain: KAGVTQTPRYLIKTRGQQVTLSCSPISGHRSVSWYQQTPGQGLQFLFEYFSETQRNKGNFPGRFSGRQFSNSRSEMNVSTLELGDSALYLCASSLSNSADEKLFFGSGTQLSVL.

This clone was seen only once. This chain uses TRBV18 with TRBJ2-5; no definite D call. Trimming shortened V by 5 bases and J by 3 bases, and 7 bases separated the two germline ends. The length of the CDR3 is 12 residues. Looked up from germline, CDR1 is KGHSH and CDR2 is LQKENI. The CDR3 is CASSGQEETQYF. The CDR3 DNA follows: TGTGCCAGCTCAGGGCAGGAAGAGACCCAGTACTTC. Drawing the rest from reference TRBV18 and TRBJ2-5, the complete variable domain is NAGVMQNPRHLVRRRGQEARLRCSPMKGHSHVYWYRQLPEEGLKFMVYLQKENIIDESGMPKERFSAEFPKEGPSILRIQQVVRGDSAAYFCASSGQEETQYFGPGTRLLVL.

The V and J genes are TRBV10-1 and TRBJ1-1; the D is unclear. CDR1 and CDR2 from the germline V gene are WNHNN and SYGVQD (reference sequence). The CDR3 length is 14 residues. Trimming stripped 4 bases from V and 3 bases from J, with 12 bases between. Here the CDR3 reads CASSVEVGDTEAFF. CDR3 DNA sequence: TGCGCCAGCAGTGTTGAGGTCGGGGACACTGAAGCTTTCTTT.

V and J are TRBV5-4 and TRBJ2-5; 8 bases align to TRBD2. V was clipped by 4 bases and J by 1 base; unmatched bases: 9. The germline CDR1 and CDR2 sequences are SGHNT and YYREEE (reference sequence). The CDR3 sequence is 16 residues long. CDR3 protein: CASSPGGTRSQETQYF. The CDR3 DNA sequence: TGTGCCAGCAGCCCCGGGGGGACTAGATCCCAAGAGACCCAGTACTTC.

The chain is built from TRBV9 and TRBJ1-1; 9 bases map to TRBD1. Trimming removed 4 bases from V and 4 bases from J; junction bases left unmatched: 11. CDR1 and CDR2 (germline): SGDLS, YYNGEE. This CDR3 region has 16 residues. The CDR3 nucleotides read TGTGCCAGCAGCCAACGAACAGGGGGCGCGGGCACTGAAGCTTTCTTT. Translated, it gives CASSQRTGGAGTEAFF.

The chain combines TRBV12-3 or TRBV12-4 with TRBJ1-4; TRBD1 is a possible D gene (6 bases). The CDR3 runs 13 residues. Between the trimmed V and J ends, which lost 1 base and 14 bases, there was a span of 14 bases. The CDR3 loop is CASSLGGTLVLFF. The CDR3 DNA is TGTGCCAGCAGTTTAGGGGGGACACTGGTTCTGTTTTTT.

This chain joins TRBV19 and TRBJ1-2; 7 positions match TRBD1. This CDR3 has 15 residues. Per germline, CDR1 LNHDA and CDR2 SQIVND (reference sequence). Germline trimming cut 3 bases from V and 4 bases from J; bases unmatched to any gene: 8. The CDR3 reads CASSMDQQGFYGYTF. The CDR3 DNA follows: TGTGCCAGTAGTATGGACCAACAGGGGTTCTATGGCTACACCTTC.

In nucleotides, the CDR3 is TGTGCCAGCAGCTTGGAGGCCAGGGATCAGCCCCAGCATTTT. It specifies CASSLEARDQPQHF. V is TRBV5-5 and J is TRBJ1-5; maybe TRBD1 (5 bases). The CDR3 consists of 14 residues. V was cut by 0 bases and J by 5 bases, with 9 bases left in between. Germline CDR1 is SGHKS and CDR2 is YYEKEE (reference sequence). The complete variable domain, with remaining parts taken from reference TRBV5-5 and TRBJ1-5, reads DAGVTQSPTHLIKTRGQQVTLRCSPISGHKSVSWYQQVLGQGPQFIFQYYEKEERGRGNFPDRFSARQFPNYSSELNVNALLLGDSALYLCASSLEARDQPQHFGDGTRLSIL.